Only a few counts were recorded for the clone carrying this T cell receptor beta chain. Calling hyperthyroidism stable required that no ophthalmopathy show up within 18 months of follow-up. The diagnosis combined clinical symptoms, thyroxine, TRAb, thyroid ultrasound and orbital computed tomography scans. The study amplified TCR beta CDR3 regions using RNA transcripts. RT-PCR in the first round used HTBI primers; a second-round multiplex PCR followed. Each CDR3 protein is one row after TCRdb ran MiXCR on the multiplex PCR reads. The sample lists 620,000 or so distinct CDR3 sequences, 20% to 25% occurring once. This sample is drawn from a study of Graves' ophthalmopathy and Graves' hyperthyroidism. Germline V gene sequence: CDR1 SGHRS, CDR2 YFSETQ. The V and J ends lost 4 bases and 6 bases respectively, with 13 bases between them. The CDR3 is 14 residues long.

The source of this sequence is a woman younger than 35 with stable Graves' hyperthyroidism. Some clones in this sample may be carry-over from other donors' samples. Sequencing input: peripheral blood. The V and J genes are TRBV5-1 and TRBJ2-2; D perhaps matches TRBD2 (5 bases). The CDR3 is CASSPYVGAGELFF. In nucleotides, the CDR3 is TGCGCCAGCAGCCCGTATGTCGGGGCCGGGGAGCTGTTTTTT.